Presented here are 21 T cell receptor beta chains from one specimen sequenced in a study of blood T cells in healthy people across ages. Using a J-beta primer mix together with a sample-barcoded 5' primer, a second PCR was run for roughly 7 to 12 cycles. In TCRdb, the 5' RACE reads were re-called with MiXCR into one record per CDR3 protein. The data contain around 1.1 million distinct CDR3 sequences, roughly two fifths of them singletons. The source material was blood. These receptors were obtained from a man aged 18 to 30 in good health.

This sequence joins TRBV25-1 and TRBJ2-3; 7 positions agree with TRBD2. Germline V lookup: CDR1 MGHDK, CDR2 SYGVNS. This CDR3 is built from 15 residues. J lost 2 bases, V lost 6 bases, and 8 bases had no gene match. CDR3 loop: CASSRLAESTDTQYF. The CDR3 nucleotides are TGTGCCAGCAGCAGGCTAGCGGAGTCCACAGATACGCAGTATTTT.

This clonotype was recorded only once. CDR3 sequence: CASSGQAIPEAFF. CDR3 sequence (DNA): TGTGCCAGCAGTGGACAGGCCATCCCTGAAGCTTTCTTT. The chain couples TRBV6-6 to TRBJ1-1; 7 bases map to TRBD1. The ends lost 5 bases at V and 6 bases at J; junction bases unmatched: 6. The germline gives CDR1 MNHNY, CDR2 SVGAGI (reference sequence). The CDR3 spans 13 residues.

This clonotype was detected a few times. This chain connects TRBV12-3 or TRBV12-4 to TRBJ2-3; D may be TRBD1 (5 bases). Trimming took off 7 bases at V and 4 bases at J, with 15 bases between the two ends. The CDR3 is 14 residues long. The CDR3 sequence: CASTTAGPADTQYF. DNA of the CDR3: TGTGCCAGCACTACGGCAGGGCCCGCAGATACGCAGTATTTT.

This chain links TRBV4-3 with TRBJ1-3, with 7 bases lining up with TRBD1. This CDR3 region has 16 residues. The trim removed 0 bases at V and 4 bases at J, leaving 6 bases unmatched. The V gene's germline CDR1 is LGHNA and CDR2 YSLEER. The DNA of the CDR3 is TGCGCCAGCAGCCAAGATCAGGGGGTTTTGGGAAACACCATATATTTT. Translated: CASSQDQGVLGNTIYF.

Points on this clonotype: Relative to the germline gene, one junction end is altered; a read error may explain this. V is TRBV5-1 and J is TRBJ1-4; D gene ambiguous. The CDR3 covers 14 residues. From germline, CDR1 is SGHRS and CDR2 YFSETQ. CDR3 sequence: CTSTLENHNEKLFF. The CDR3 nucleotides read TGCACCAGCACCCTCGAGAATCATAATGAAAAGCTGTTTTTT. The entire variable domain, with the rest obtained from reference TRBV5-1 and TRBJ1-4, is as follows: KAGVTQTPRYLIKTRGQQVTLSCSPISGHRSVSWYQQTPGQGLQFLFEYFSETQRNKGNFPGRFSGRQFSNSRSEMNVSTLELGDSALYLCTSTLENHNEKLFFGSGTQLSVL.

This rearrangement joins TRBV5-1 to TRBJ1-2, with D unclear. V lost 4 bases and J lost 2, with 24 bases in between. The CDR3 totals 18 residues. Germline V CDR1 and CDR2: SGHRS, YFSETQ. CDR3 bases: TGCGCCAGCAGCCACGGCCGTCACCCAAAGTCCTACAACTATGGCTACACCTTC. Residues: CASSHGRHPKSYNYGYTF.

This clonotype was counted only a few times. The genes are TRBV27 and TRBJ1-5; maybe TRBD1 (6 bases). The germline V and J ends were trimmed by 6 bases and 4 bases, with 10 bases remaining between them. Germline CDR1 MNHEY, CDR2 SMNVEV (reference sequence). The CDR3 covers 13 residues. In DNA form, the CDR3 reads TGTGCCAGCAGACGACAGGTAAATCAGCCCCAGCATTTT. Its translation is CASRRQVNQPQHF.

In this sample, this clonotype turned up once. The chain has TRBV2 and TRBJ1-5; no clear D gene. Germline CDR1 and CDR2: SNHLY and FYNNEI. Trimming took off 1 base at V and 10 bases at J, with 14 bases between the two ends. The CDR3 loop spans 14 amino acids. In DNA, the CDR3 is TGTGCCAGCAGTGAAGTTAGAGGCGGAGGTCCCCAGCATTTT. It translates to CASSEVRGGGPQHF.

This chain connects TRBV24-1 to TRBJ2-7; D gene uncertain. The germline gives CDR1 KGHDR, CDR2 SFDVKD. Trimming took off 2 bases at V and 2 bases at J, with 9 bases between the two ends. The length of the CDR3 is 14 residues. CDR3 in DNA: TGTGCCACCAGTGATTCTGGGAACCCCTACGAGCAGTACTTC. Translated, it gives CATSDSGNPYEQYF.

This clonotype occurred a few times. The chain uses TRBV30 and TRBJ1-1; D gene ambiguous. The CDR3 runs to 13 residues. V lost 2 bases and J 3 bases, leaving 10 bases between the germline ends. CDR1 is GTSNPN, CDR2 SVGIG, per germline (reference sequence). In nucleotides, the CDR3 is TGTGCCTGGAGTAAGCGACGGCACACTGAAGCTTTCTTT. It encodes CAWSKRRHTEAFF.

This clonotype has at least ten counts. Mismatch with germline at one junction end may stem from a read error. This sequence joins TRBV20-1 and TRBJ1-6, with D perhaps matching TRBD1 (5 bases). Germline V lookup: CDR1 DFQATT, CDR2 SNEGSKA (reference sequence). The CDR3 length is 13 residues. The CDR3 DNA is TGCAGTGCTTCACAGGATCGGGATTCACCCCCCCACTTT. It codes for CSASQDRDSPPHF.

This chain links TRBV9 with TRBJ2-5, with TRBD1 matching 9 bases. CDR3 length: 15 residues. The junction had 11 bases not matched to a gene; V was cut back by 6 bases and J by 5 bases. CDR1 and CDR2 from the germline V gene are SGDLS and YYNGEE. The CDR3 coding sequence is TGTGCCAGCACGCTTACAGGGGGCTTTAGGGAGACCCAGTACTTC. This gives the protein CASTLTGGFRETQYF.

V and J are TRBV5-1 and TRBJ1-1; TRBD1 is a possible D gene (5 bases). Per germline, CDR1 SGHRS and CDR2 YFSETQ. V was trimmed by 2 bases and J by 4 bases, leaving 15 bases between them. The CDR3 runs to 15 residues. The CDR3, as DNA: TGCGCCAGCAGCTTATGGGGGAGTGTTGGCACTGAAGCTTTCTTT. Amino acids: CASSLWGSVGTEAFF.

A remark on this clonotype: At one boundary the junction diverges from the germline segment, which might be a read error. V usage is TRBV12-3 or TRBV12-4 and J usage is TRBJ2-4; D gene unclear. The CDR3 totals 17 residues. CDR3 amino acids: CASSFVGGNRPKNIQYF. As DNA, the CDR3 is TGTGCCAGCAGTTTTGTGGGCGGTAATCGGCCCAAGAACATTCAGTACTTC.

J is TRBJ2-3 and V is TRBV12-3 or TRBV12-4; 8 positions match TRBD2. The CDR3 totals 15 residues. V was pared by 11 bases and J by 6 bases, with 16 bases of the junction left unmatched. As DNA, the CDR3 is TGTGCCTGCGATACAGCGGGGGACGGGGGGGATACGCAGTATTTT. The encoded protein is CACDTAGDGGDTQYF.

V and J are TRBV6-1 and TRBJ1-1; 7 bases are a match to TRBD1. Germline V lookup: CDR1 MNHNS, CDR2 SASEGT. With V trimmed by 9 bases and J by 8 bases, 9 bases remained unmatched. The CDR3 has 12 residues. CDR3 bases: TGTGCCAGTAGACAGGGAGGCTACGAAGCTTTCTTT. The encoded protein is CASRQGGYEAFF.

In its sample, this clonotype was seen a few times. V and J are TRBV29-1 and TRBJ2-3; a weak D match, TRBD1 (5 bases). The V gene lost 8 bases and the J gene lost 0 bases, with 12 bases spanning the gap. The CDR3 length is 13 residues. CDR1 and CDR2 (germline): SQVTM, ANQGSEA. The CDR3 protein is CSTQGPSTDTQYF. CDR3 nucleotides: TGCAGCACCCAGGGTCCTAGCACAGATACGCAGTATTTT.

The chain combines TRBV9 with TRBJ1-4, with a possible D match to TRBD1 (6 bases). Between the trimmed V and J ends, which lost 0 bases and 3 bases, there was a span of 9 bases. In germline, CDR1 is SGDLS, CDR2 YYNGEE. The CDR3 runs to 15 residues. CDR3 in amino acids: CASSVAGEPNEKLFF. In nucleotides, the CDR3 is TGTGCCAGCAGCGTAGCAGGGGAACCTAATGAAAAACTGTTTTTT.

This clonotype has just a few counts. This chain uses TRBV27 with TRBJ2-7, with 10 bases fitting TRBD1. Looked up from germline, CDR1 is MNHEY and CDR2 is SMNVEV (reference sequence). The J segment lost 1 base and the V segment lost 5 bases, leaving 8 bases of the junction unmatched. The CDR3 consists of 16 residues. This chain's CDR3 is CASSLDRGMVSYEQYF. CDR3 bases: TGTGCCAGCAGTCTGGACAGGGGGATGGTATCCTACGAGCAGTACTTC.

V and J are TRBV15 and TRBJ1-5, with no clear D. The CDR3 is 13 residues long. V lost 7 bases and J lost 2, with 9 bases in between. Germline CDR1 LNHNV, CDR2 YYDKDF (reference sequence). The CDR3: CATTPGGNQPQHF. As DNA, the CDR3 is TGTGCCACCACCCCGGGTGGCAATCAGCCCCAGCATTTT.

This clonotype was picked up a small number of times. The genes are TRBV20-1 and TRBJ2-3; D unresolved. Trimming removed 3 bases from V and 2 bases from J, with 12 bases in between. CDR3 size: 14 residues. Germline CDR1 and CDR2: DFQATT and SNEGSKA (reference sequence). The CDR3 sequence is CSARNLLFTDTQYF. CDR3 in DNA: TGCAGTGCTAGGAACCTGCTTTTCACAGATACGCAGTATTTT.